One and the same sample provided the 23 T cell receptor beta chains below, sequenced in a study of OX40 agonist ivuxolimab in advanced cancers. The assay was immunoSEQ multiplex PCR, and TCRdb's table has in-frame clones only and misses some. The sample holds 75,000 to 80,000 clones, roughly 94% seen once. This specimen consisted of CD4+ or CD8+ T cells sorted from blood, obtained in a trial of the OX40 agonist ivuxolimab. These receptors came from an adult with an advanced solid tumor such as melanoma, head and neck, liver or kidney cancer.

This chain links TRBV27 with TRBJ2-5; a weak D match, TRBD2 (6 bases). Trimming stripped 2 bases from V and 1 base from J, with 17 bases between. From germline, CDR1 is MNHEY and CDR2 SMNVEV (reference sequence). There are 17 residues in the CDR3. The CDR3 sequence is CASSLVGGVGVQETQYF. The CDR3 region has the DNA TGTGCCAGCAGTTTAGTTGGAGGGGTGGGGGTCCAAGAGACCCAGTACTTC.

The chain links TRBV29-1 to TRBJ1-2; D is unresolved. V was trimmed by 3 bases and J by 6 bases, leaving 8 bases between them. The CDR3 extends over 11 amino acids. Germline V gives CDR1 SQVTM, CDR2 ANQGSEA. The CDR3 coding sequence is TGCAGCGTTGACCCGGGAGATGGCTACACCTTC. Protein sequence: CSVDPGDGYTF.

The J gene is TRBJ1-3, the V gene TRBV20-1; D may be TRBD1 (6 bases). Germline CDR1 DFQATT, CDR2 SNEGSKA (reference sequence). This CDR3 region has 11 residues. CDR3 nucleotides: TGCGGAACCAGGGGAGGAAACACCATATATTTT. Translation: CGTRGGNTIYF.

The chain recombines TRBV5-4 with TRBJ1-2, with TRBD1 matching 9 bases. This CDR3 region has 19 residues. Trimming removed 4 bases from V and 3 bases from J; junction bases left unmatched: 19. CDR1 and CDR2 from the germline V gene are SGHNT and YYREEE (reference sequence). The CDR3 protein is CASSLPPGQGAPNHYGYTF. In DNA, the CDR3 is TGTGCCAGCAGCCTACCACCGGGACAGGGTGCCCCAAATCACTATGGCTACACCTTC.

The gene calls are TRBV7-3 and TRBJ2-1; D might be TRBD1 (5 bases). The CDR3 is 12 amino acids. The V gene's germline CDR1 is SGHTA and CDR2 FQGTGA. V lost 4 bases, J lost 7 bases, and 8 bases lay in between. CDR3 protein: CASSSDTNEQFF. The CDR3 DNA follows: TGTGCCAGCAGCTCGGACACAAATGAGCAGTTCTTC.

The J gene is TRBJ2-7, the V gene TRBV6-5, with D possibly TRBD1 on 6 matching bases. The germline gives CDR1 MNHEY, CDR2 SVGAGI. The CDR3 sequence is 15 residues long. V was pared by 0 bases and J by 3 bases, with 12 bases between. The CDR3 DNA reads TGTGCCAGCAGTTACTCACCAGGGGACGGCTACGAGCAGTACTTC. Its translation: CASSYSPGDGYEQYF.

The chain has TRBV23-1 and TRBJ2-6; the D is unclear. TRBV23-1 is reported as an ORF; its role is uncertain. The CDR3 extends over 14 amino acids. V was pared by 7 bases and J by 5 bases, with 12 bases between. CDR3 residues: CASTQQSRANVLTF. Written as DNA, the CDR3 is TGCGCCAGCACGCAACAAAGTCGGGCCAACGTCCTGACTTTC.

V and J are TRBV7-2 and TRBJ1-5, with a weak D call TRBD1 (6 bases). V lost 7 bases, J lost 0 bases, and 13 bases lay in between. The CDR3 extends over 15 amino acids. Germline values: CDR1 SGHTA, CDR2 FQGNSA. The DNA for the CDR3 is TGTGCCAGCACCATTACAGGGAATAGCAATCAGCCCCAGCATTTT. Translated, it gives CASTITGNSNQPQHF.

The chain couples TRBV28 to TRBJ1-1; 10 bases line up with TRBD1. Trimming cost V 7 bases and J 3 bases; bases outside gene matches: 5. The CDR3 is 14 residues long. Germline assignment: CDR1 MDHEN and CDR2 SYDVKM. For the CDR3, the DNA is TGTGCCAGCATGGACGGACAGGGGGACACTGAAGCTTTCTTT. This codes for CASMDGQGDTEAFF.

V and J are TRBV10-3 and TRBJ2-2, with 8 bases aligning to TRBD1. V lost 9 bases to trimming and J lost 3 bases; unmatched junction nucleotides: 9. The CDR3 length is 15 residues. Germline V gives CDR1 ENHRY, CDR2 SYGVKD. The CDR3 nucleotides read TGTGCCATGCGACAGGGGCCCGGACACACCGGGGAGCTGTTTTTT. This sequence encodes CAMRQGPGHTGELFF.

This rearrangement joins TRBV7-6 to TRBJ1-1; 7 nucleotides line up with TRBD1. V lost 0 bases, J lost 7 bases, and 5 bases stayed unmatched. The CDR3 contains 14 residues. Germline CDR1 reads SGHVS; CDR2 reads FNYEAQ. The DNA for the CDR3 is TGTGCCAGCAGCTTAGCGGGGCAGGGGGGTGAAGCTTTCTTT. As protein: CASSLAGQGGEAFF.

The chain has TRBV5-6 and TRBJ1-3; 9 nucleotides match TRBD1. With V trimmed by 3 bases and J by 0 bases, 7 bases remained unmatched. This CDR3 is built from 17 residues. From germline, CDR1 is SGHDT and CDR2 YYEEEE. CDR3 DNA: TGTGCCAGCAGCTACGGGACAGGGCGTTCCTCTGGAAACACCATATATTTT. This encodes CASSYGTGRSSGNTIYF.

The V call is TRBV19, the J call TRBJ1-1, with unresolved D. Germline V gene sequence: CDR1 LNHDA, CDR2 SQIVND (reference sequence). The CDR3 loop spans 12 amino acids. The V end lost 3 bases, the J end lost 4 bases, and 6 bases lay between the germline ends. The CDR3 spells CASSIASTEAFF. For the CDR3, the DNA is TGTGCCAGTAGTATCGCGTCCACTGAAGCTTTCTTT. Full variable domain (missing parts from reference TRBV19 and TRBJ1-1): DGGITQSPKYLFRKEGQNVTLSCEQNLNHDAMYWYRQDPGQGLRLIYYSQIVNDFQKGDIAEGYSVSREKKESFPLTVTSAQKNPTAFYLCASSIASTEAFFGQGTRLTVV.

The V and J genes are TRBV7-3 and TRBJ2-2; D is uncertain. CDR1 and CDR2 from the germline V gene are SGHTA and FQGTGA. The CDR3 has 13 amino acids. The V gene lost 2 bases and the J gene lost 6 bases, with 7 bases spanning the gap. The CDR3 region is CASSLSAAGELFF. CDR3 nucleotides: TGTGCCAGCAGCTTATCGGCGGCCGGGGAGCTGTTTTTT.

The chain combines TRBV2 with TRBJ1-3; D call uncertain. The CDR3 is 14 residues long. Deletions cut 6 bases from V and 1 base from J, with 10 bases between. The germline V gene has CDR1 SNHLY and CDR2 FYNNEI. The CDR3 here is CASSAERSGNTIYF. As DNA, the CDR3 is TGTGCCAGCAGCGCGGAAAGATCTGGAAACACCATATATTTT.

This clone came up once. This chain joins TRBV9 and TRBJ2-3; TRBD2 matches at 8 bases. The J segment lost 2 bases and the V segment lost 3 bases, leaving 5 bases of the junction unmatched. Germline CDR1 and CDR2: SGDLS and YYNGEE. The CDR3 covers 15 residues. The CDR3 loop reads CASSAERGITDTQYF. The CDR3 DNA is TGTGCCAGCAGCGCAGAGCGGGGGATCACAGATACGCAGTATTTT.

This chain connects TRBV27 to TRBJ1-6, with TRBD1 matching 8 bases. Germline CDR1 and CDR2: MNHEY and SMNVEV (reference sequence). The J segment lost 10 bases and the V segment lost 2 bases, leaving 10 bases of the junction unmatched. The CDR3 loop spans 16 amino acids. CDR3: CASSLRQGAVPSPLHF. The CDR3 DNA reads as TGTGCCAGCAGTTTAAGGCAGGGGGCCGTCCCCTCACCCCTCCACTTT.

The chain uses TRBV2 and TRBJ2-5; either TRBD1 or TRBD2 may fit D (6 bases each). The CDR3 spans 15 residues. V was clipped by 2 bases and J by 5 bases, with 15 bases between them. The germline CDR1 and CDR2 sequences are SNHLY and FYNNEI. CDR3 nucleotide sequence: TGTGCCAGCAGTGAAACGGGGGCTCCCGGCGAGACCCAGTACTTC. Protein sequence: CASSETGAPGETQYF.

This chain joins TRBV7-6 and TRBJ2-1, with no clear D. CDR1 is SGHVS, CDR2 FNYEAQ, per germline. The CDR3 runs 16 residues. V shed 5 bases and J shed 0 bases, with 14 bases lying between them. CDR3 sequence reads: CASSHGLPPSYNEQFF. The CDR3 DNA reads as TGTGCCAGCAGCCACGGGCTCCCCCCCTCCTACAATGAGCAGTTCTTC.

This rearrangement joins TRBV7-2 to TRBJ2-7; TRBD1 matches at 9 bases. With V trimmed by 4 bases and J by 2 bases, 6 bases remained unmatched. This CDR3 is built from 15 residues. Per the germline V gene, CDR1 is SGHTA and CDR2 is FQGNSA. The CDR3 DNA sequence: TGTGCCAGCAGCTGGGGACAGGGATATACCTACGAGCAGTACTTC. The encoded protein is CASSWGQGYTYEQYF.

V and J are TRBV25-1 and TRBJ2-5; 11 bases are a match to TRBD2. Germline CDR1 is MGHDK and CDR2 is SYGVNS. The V segment lost 1 base and the J segment 3 bases; nucleotides outside the gene matches: 7. The CDR3 totals 17 residues. The CDR3 loop is CASSEWGALAGEETQYF. As DNA, the CDR3 is TGTGCCAGCAGTGAATGGGGGGCACTAGCGGGGGAAGAGACCCAGTACTTC. Filled out from reference TRBV25-1 and TRBJ2-5, the complete variable domain reads EADIYQTPRYLVIGTGKKITLECSQTMGHDKMYWYQQDPGMELHLIHYSYGVNSTEKGDLSSESTVSRIRTEHFPLTLESARPSHTSQYLCASSEWGALAGEETQYFGPGTRLLVL.

V and J are TRBV6-5 and TRBJ1-5, with TRBD1 matching 7 bases. The CDR3 covers 15 residues. The ends lost 6 bases at V and 0 bases at J; junction bases unmatched: 5. The germline CDR1 and CDR2 sequences are MNHEY and SVGAGI. The CDR3 loop is CASSPTGSSNQPQHF. The CDR3 coding sequence is TGTGCCAGCAGCCCGACAGGGAGTAGCAATCAGCCCCAGCATTTT.

The chain joins TRBV28 to TRBJ2-6, with TRBD1 identical over 7 bases. The V gene end was trimmed by 4 bases and the J gene end by 0 bases; junction bases not matched to a gene: 3. Germline V lookup: CDR1 MDHEN, CDR2 SYDVKM. This CDR3 is built from 16 residues. The CDR3 sequence is CASSWDSPSGANVLTF. The CDR3 bases are TGTGCCAGCAGTTGGGACAGCCCCTCTGGGGCCAACGTCCTGACTTTC.